This TCR beta chain appears in the sequencing data of a study of T cell responses to AZD1222 COVID-19 vaccine (dated by TCRdb to the early 2020s). Context from the whole study: A total of 233 trial participants underwent TCR sequencing, of whom roughly 210 received two doses of AZD1222 and some 26 received two doses of the MenACWY control vaccine. Trial participants were enrolled into age subgroups of 18-55, 56-69 and 70-plus years, which contained approximately 150, 28 and 58 TCR-sequenced participants, respectively.

The CDR3 regions of human TCRbeta chains were subjected to immunosequencing. In the original analysis: Repertoire TCRs were matched against a reference library of SARS-CoV-2-specific TCRs generated with the MIRA antigen-specificity platform. Breadth was defined as the fraction of unique TCRs that were SARS-CoV-2-associated, and depth was defined as the fraction of total T cells that were SARS-CoV-2-associated. Using the MIRA data, every spike-specific TCR was mapped to the spike region that the TCR reacted to and assigned to either a CD4 or a CD8 class. Log10-transformed breadth and depth values were compared by one-way ANOVA with Sidak's multiple comparisons tests. TCRdb took this table from immuneACCESS and kept in-frame rearrangements with V and J called. Such tables lack part of the clones; where checked against another copy, unresolved V genes explain under half of the gap, and the rest is unexplained. D and trimming were read from the DNA, whereas the V and J calls and clone size are those reported in that table. This sample holds 130,000 or so clones; approximately 91% were observed only once. About 6% of the sample lies in the top ten.

As to this clone: Its antigen remains undetermined. Per-base quality was not reported, and no clone a single base away is much larger than it.

The germline V gene specifies LGHNA as CDR1 and YSLEER as CDR2. V and J lose 0 bases and 5 bases, and a span of 10 bases separates them. The CDR3 goes from the cysteine to the phenylalanine over 14 residues. The entry retains the CDR3 DNA only, 42 bases that are in frame from base 1. Points the paper makes about the study in general: Nearly half of unique spike-specific TCRs reportedly recognized epitopes outside regions mutated in the B.1.351 and B.1.1.7 variants. Conclusions about previously exposed vaccinees are limited because only a handful of AZD1222 recipients were SARS-CoV-2 seropositive at baseline. The 56-69-year group was small, and its depth increase did not reach significance, likely because of low power. The whole spike protein was spanned by vaccine-associated CD4 TCRs, and dominant responses were seen in regions 160-218 and 743-854. Because no day 14 peak-response samples were available, repertoires were characterized only after the peak T cell response. After two AZD1222 doses, both the breadth and the depth of spike-specific TCRs were significantly higher than at day 0 and than in MenACWY recipients. Participants were mostly white British, with more females than males. The authors suggested clonal diversity may have been underestimated.

According to the study, the label for this sample's time point signals: about 28 days (+/-7) after the second vaccine dose. AZD1222 recipients given second doses at about 4 weeks or at about 12 weeks were pooled, since spike-specific TCR depth and breadth were not found to differ between the two schedules. Samples from vaccinated people were obtained from the UK trials COV001 and COV002, which included a single-blind randomized controlled phase 2/3 trial of AZD1222 (ChAdOx1 nCoV-19) in healthy adults. Trial participant PBMC samples were collected at day 0 and day 28 after the second dose for TCRbeta chain sequencing.

The sample was peripheral blood, taken 28 days after the second AZD1222 dose. This clonotype was sampled from an adult who received the AZD1222 COVID-19 vaccine. The chain is made from TRBV4-3 and TRBJ1-2; possibly the D gene is TRBD1, per 6 matching bases. Read as DNA, the sequence is TGCGCCAGCAGCCAAGAAGGGGACATTTATGGCTACACCTTC. Translated, this gives CASSQEGDIYGYTF.